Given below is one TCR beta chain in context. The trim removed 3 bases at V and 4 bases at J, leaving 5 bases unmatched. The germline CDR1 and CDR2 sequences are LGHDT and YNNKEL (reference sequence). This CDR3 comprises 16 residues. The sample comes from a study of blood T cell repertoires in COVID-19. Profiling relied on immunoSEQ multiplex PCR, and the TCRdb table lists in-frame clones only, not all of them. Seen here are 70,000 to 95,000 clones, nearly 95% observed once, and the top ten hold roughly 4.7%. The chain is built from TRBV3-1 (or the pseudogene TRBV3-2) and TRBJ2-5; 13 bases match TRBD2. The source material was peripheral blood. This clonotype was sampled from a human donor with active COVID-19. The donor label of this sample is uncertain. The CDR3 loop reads CASSQGLAGRSETQYF. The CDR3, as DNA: TGTGCCAGCAGCCAGGGACTAGCGGGACGTTCAGAGACCCAGTACTTC.